A selection of T cell receptor beta chains follows, all from one sample in a study of Graves' ophthalmopathy and Graves' hyperthyroidism. TCRdb re-called the multiplex PCR reads through MiXCR, storing one row per CDR3 protein. The repertoire has 200,000 to 300,000 distinct CDR3 sequences, less than 55% of them found once; the top ten carry around half. The sequenced sample was peripheral blood. These receptors were taken from an adult man with Graves' ophthalmopathy. CDR3s include the opening cysteine and the closing phenylalanine or tryptophan. The D gene is left open where the match is weak.

d_call,v_call,j_call,cdr3_aa
NA,TRBV2,TRBJ2-7,CASSEIGGSEQYF
NA,TRBV10-3,TRBJ1-2,CAISVAKENNYGYTF
NA,TRBV7-9,TRBJ1-5,CASSPRDPEDQPQHF
NA,TRBV7-9,TRBJ1-1,CASSLGRESNTEAFF
TRBD2,TRBV13,TRBJ2-7,CASSAGTSGTYEQYF
TRBD2,TRBV29-1,TRBJ2-7,CSARTLAGGRKVDEQYF
TRBD1,TRBV29-1,TRBJ2-5,CSVLRGQVGETQYF
NA,TRBV7-6,TRBJ1-6,CASSSREGGANSPLHF
NA,TRBV7-2,TRBJ1-4,CASSFGQSNEKLFF
NA,TRBV9,TRBJ1-2,CASSVGDNLNYGYTF
NA,TRBV24-1,TRBJ2-7,CASSFLTEAPPYEQYF
NA,TRBV2,TRBJ2-5,CASSDLGGKETQYF
NA,TRBV2,TRBJ1-3,CASSEAGNSGNTIYF
TRBD1,TRBV29-1,TRBJ1-2,CSLVTGTGNGYTF
TRBD2,TRBV10-2,TRBJ2-5,CASSEGRGGLEQYF
NA,TRBV20-1,TRBJ1-2,CSAREEGPNYGYTF
TRBD1,TRBV9,TRBJ2-3,CASSVAGTGRDTQYF
NA,TRBV7-3,TRBJ1-5,CAGPHRESNQPQHF
TRBD1,TRBV15,TRBJ2-6,CATSREIPDRALSGANVLTF
TRBD2,TRBV5-1,TRBJ2-2,CASSGGTSGELFF
NA,TRBV19,TRBJ2-5,CASSIRSGVETQYF
NA,TRBV24-1,TRBJ2-2,CATSGVSGTGELFF
TRBD2,TRBV7-9,TRBJ2-7,CASSKLAGETYEQYF
TRBD2,TRBV2,TRBJ2-5,CASRVGLAGVETQYF
TRBD2,TRBV7-9,TRBJ2-6,CASIGLAGSGANVLTF
NA,TRBV4-1,TRBJ2-7,CASSKITTGTTYEQYF
NA,TRBV5-6,TRBJ1-2,CASSFARHRYNYGYTF
TRBD1,TRBV5-4,TRBJ1-1,CASSLPGGNEAFF
NA,TRBV28,TRBJ2-7,CASNKGMPAEQYF
TRBD2,TRBV7-2,TRBJ2-2,CASSLRIAGFDPGELFF
NA,TRBV19,TRBJ2-5,CASSIARGETQYF